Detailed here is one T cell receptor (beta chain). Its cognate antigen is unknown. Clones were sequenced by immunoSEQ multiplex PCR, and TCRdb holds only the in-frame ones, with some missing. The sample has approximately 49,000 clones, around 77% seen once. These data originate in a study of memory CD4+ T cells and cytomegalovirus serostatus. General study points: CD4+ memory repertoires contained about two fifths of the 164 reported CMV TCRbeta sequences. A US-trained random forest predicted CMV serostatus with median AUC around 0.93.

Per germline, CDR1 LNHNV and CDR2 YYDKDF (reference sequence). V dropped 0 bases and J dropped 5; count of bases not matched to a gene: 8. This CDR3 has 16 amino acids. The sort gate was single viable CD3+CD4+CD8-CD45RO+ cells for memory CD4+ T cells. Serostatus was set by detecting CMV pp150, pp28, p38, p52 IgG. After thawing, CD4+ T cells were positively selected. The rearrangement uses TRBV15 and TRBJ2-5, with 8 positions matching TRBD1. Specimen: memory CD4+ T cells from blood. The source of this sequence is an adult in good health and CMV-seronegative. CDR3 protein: CATSRERTGIGETQYF. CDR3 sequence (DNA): TGTGCCACCAGCAGAGAAAGGACAGGGATCGGGGAGACCCAGTACTTC.